The 17 T cell receptor beta chains given below trace back to one sample, sequenced in a study of T cell changes during pregnancy in multiple sclerosis. The assay was immunoSEQ multiplex PCR, and TCRdb's table has in-frame clones only and misses some. The repertoire holds more than 65,000 clones, with about 89% as singletons. The input for sequencing was CD4+ T cells from peripheral blood mononuclear cells, taken before pregnancy. The source is a female donor with multiple sclerosis, enrolled in a pregnancy study.

This rearrangement joins TRBV19 to TRBJ2-2; D not certain. The CDR3 runs to 14 residues. Trimming removed 5 bases from V and 4 bases from J, with 11 bases in between. Germline V lookup: CDR1 LNHDA, CDR2 SQIVND (reference sequence). CDR3 coding DNA: TGTGCCAGTAGTGTTGGGCCCAGCACCGGGGAGCTGTTTTTT. It yields the protein CASSVGPSTGELFF.

This chain connects TRBV5-1 to TRBJ1-2, with TRBD1 matching 9 bases. Germline trimming cut 0 bases from V and 8 bases from J; bases unmatched to any gene: 8. Germline loops: CDR1 SGHRS, CDR2 YFSETQ. The CDR3 consists of 15 residues. The CDR3 DNA reads as TGCGCCAGCAGCTTGGATGGACAGGGGTTGTTGGGCTACACCTTC. Its translation is CASSLDGQGLLGYTF.

At least ten counts were recorded for this clone. The chain combines TRBV19 with TRBJ1-1, with D unresolved. The germline V gene encodes CDR1 LNHDA and CDR2 SQIVND (reference sequence). CDR3 length: 13 residues. V lost 4 bases to trimming and J lost 1 base, with 7 bases between them. The CDR3 sequence is CASSSTPNTEAFF. In DNA, the CDR3 is TGTGCCAGTAGTAGTACACCGAACACTGAAGCTTTCTTT.

This clone is a singleton in its sample. The chain has TRBV2 and TRBJ2-1; possible D gene TRBD2, 6 bases. The CDR3 covers 15 residues. Germline CDR1 SNHLY, CDR2 FYNNEI. Between the trimmed V and J ends, which lost 6 bases and 4 bases, there was a span of 16 bases. The CDR3 DNA sequence: TGTGCCAGCAGAGGGACTTTACTTACTTACAATGAGCAGTTCTTC. It encodes CASRGTLLTYNEQFF.

This clone occurred once. V is TRBV5-1 and J is TRBJ1-4; D is unclear. The CDR3 is 16 amino acids. Trimming took 4 bases from V and 2 from J, leaving 15 bases between them. The germline gives CDR1 SGHRS, CDR2 YFSETQ. The CDR3 loop is CASSHSSSVTNEKLFF. CDR3 nucleotide sequence: TGCGCCAGCAGCCATAGTTCGAGTGTGACTAATGAAAAACTGTTTTTT.

As DNA, the CDR3 is TGTGCCAGCAGCCCCAGATTTGACAGGGTAGATTCCGGGGAGCTGTTTTTT. Translated, it gives CASSPRFDRVDSGELFF. The rearrangement uses TRBV14 and TRBJ2-2, with TRBD1 matching 7 bases. CDR3 length equals 17 residues. Germline V CDR1 and CDR2: SGHDN, FVKESK. J gave up 6 bases and V 4 bases, and 14 bases lay outside the gene matches.

The count of this clone is one. The chain joins TRBV6-6 to TRBJ1-1; 7 nucleotides align to TRBD1. Germline values: CDR1 MNHNY, CDR2 SVGAGI (reference sequence). This CDR3 is built from 12 residues. V dropped 4 bases and J dropped 6; count of bases not matched to a gene: 2. Here the CDR3 reads CASSSGGAEAFF. The CDR3 coding sequence is TGTGCCAGCAGTTCAGGGGGTGCTGAAGCTTTCTTT.

A remark on this clone: The same CDR3 arises from other DNA sequences in this sample as well. The V gene is TRBV5-6, the J gene TRBJ2-7, with D possibly being TRBD1 (5 bases). Trimming took off 2 bases at V and 3 bases at J, with 12 bases between the two ends. Germline values: CDR1 SGHDT, CDR2 YYEEEE. The CDR3 spans 14 residues. CDR3 nucleotide sequence: TGTGCCAGCAGCTTCTCCCAGGGCGGCTACGAGCAGTACTTC. Translated: CASSFSQGGYEQYF.

The CDR3: CASSGTSGSLGTGELFF. For the CDR3, the DNA is TGTGCCAGCAGTGGGACTAGCGGGAGTTTGGGGACCGGGGAGCTGTTTTTT. V gene TRBV27 combines with J gene TRBJ2-2; 14 bases are a match to TRBD2. Germline values: CDR1 MNHEY, CDR2 SMNVEV (reference sequence). This CDR3 is built from 17 residues. J gave up 5 bases and V 5 bases, and 7 bases lay outside the gene matches.

The chain is built from TRBV6-5 and TRBJ1-5; D is possibly TRBD1 (6 bases). V lost 5 bases to trimming and J lost 0 bases, with 11 bases between them. The CDR3 length is 15 residues. The germline gives CDR1 MNHEY, CDR2 SVGAGI. The CDR3 DNA follows: TGTGCCAGCAGTGCTACAGGGTATAGCAATCAGCCCCAGCATTTT. Its protein product is CASSATGYSNQPQHF.

The gene calls are TRBV28 and TRBJ1-5; 9 bases map to TRBD1. Germline-derived CDR1 and CDR2 are MDHEN and SYDVKM. J was trimmed by 4 bases and V by 8 bases; bases with no gene match: 9. The CDR3 runs 15 residues. The CDR3 region is CASALQGALNQPQHF. CDR3 nucleotides: TGTGCCAGCGCATTACAGGGGGCCCTTAATCAGCCCCAGCATTTT.

The chain couples TRBV14 to TRBJ1-3, with D possibly TRBD1 on 5 matching bases. V dropped 6 bases and J dropped 0 bases, with 12 bases sitting between them. CDR1 and CDR2 (germline): SGHDN, FVKESK. The CDR3 totals 15 residues. The CDR3 loop is CASSRQHYSGNTIYF. The CDR3 nucleotides are TGTGCCAGCAGTAGACAGCATTACTCTGGAAACACCATATATTTT. Filled out from reference TRBV14 and TRBJ1-3, the complete variable domain reads EAGVTQFPSHSVIEKGQTVTLRCDPISGHDNLYWYRRVMGKEIKFLLHFVKESKQDESGMPNNRFLAERTGGTYSTLKVQPAELEDSGVYFCASSRQHYSGNTIYFGEGSWLTVV.

The chain links TRBV5-1 to TRBJ2-2; 11 bases align to TRBD2. There are 15 residues in the CDR3. CDR1 is SGHRS, CDR2 YFSETQ, per germline. V trimming: 3 bases; J trimming: 7 bases; junction bases outside the gene matches: 5. In nucleotides, the CDR3 is TGCGCCAGCAGCTCGGGACTAGCGGATGGCGGGGAGCTGTTTTTT. It specifies CASSSGLADGGELFF.

This rearrangement joins TRBV7-3 to TRBJ1-3; perhaps TRBD1 as D (6 bases). Germline CDR1 is SGHTA and CDR2 is FQGTGA. Trimming cost V 5 bases and J 4 bases, with 9 bases left between them. The CDR3 covers 13 residues. CDR3 residues: CASSAGVGNTIYF. The CDR3 DNA reads as TGTGCCAGCAGCGCAGGGGTCGGAAACACCATATATTTT.

This clone was picked up a small number of times. The J gene is TRBJ1-1, the V gene TRBV6-5; TRBD1 matches at 9 bases. There are 13 residues in the CDR3. The junction had 1 base not matched to a gene; V was cut back by 5 bases and J by 3 bases. Germline CDR1 is MNHEY and CDR2 is SVGAGI. The chain's CDR3 is CASSRTGDTEAFF. DNA for the CDR3: TGTGCCAGCAGTCGGACAGGGGACACTGAAGCTTTCTTT.

In its sample, this clone was seen a few times. V is TRBV7-2 and J is TRBJ1-2; D call uncertain. CDR3 length: 13 amino acids. The germline CDR1 and CDR2 sequences are SGHTA and FQGNSA. The germline V and J ends were trimmed by 3 bases and 4 bases, with 9 bases remaining between them. This chain's CDR3 is CASSLETVYGYTF. Here the CDR3 DNA reads TGTGCCAGCAGCTTGGAGACGGTCTATGGCTACACCTTC. Using reference TRBV7-2 and TRBJ1-2 for the parts outside the CDR3, the full variable domain is GAGVSQSPSNKVTEKGKDVELRCDPISGHTALYWYRQSLGQGLEFLIYFQGNSAPDKSGLPSDRFSAERTGGSVSTLTIQRTQQEDSAVYLCASSLETVYGYTFGSGTRLTVV.

The genes are TRBV6-5 and TRBJ2-3, with 10 bases fitting TRBD1. V was clipped by 2 bases and J by 1 base; unmatched bases: 3. The CDR3 extends over 16 amino acids. Germline CDR1 reads MNHEY; CDR2 reads SVGAGI. The CDR3 region has the DNA TGTGCCAGCAGTTACACGACAGGGGGCGGCACAGATACGCAGTATTTT. This gives the protein CASSYTTGGGTDTQYF.